This entry lists 9 T cell receptor beta chains sequenced from one sample in a study of T cells in Graves' hyperthyroidism and ophthalmopathy. TCR beta CDR3 sequences were amplified from RNA transcripts. The HTBI primer set served for first-round RT-PCR of the TCR CDR3. MiXCR, run by TCRdb on the multiplex PCR reads, gives a single entry per CDR3 protein. The repertoire holds about 410,000 distinct CDR3 sequences, with about 15% as singletons. Sequencing was performed on blood. The origin of the receptors is a man between 18 and 35 years old with Graves' ophthalmopathy.

In this sample, this clonotype turned up many times. This chain joins TRBV6-1 and TRBJ1-4; 7 nucleotides line up with TRBD1. This CDR3 region has 14 residues. CDR1 is MNHNS, CDR2 SASEGT, per germline. Germline trimming cut 4 bases from V and 7 bases from J; bases unmatched to any gene: 6. Here the CDR3 reads CASSVEGASEKLFF. Here the CDR3 DNA reads TGTGCCAGCAGTGTGGAGGGGGCTTCTGAAAAACTGTTTTTT.

This clonotype was counted between two and nine times. This chain uses TRBV20-1 with TRBJ1-1, with D possibly being TRBD1 (5 bases). V lost 3 bases to trimming and J lost 4 bases, with 9 bases between them. The CDR3 has 12 amino acids. Germline values: CDR1 DFQATT, CDR2 SNEGSKA (reference sequence). The CDR3 loop is CSARGRGTEAFF. The CDR3 DNA sequence: TGCAGTGCTAGGGGGCGCGGCACTGAAGCTTTCTTT.

This clonotype has ten or more counts. V usage is TRBV7-9 and J usage is TRBJ2-1; tentatively, D is TRBD1 or TRBD2 (5 bases each). This CDR3 spans 18 amino acids. Trimming took 0 bases from V and 9 from J, leaving 24 bases between them. The germline CDR1 and CDR2 sequences are SEHNR and FQNEAQ (reference sequence). The CDR3 DNA reads TGTGCCAGCAGCTTAGCCAAGACGAGGGGCGGAAGAGTAGGTGAGCAGTTCTTC. This encodes CASSLAKTRGGRVGEQFF.

The table lists this clonotype with a few counts. This rearrangement joins TRBV5-1 to TRBJ2-1, with 8 bases matching TRBD2. Losses at the gene ends were 1 base for V and 4 bases for J; bases not matched to a gene: 4. CDR1 and CDR2 (germline): SGHRS, YFSETQ. CDR3 length: 15 amino acids. The DNA for the CDR3 is TGCGCCAGCAGCTTGCGACTAGCGCAATACAATGAGCAGTTCTTC. Its translation is CASSLRLAQYNEQFF.

In its sample, this clonotype was seen many times. The rearrangement links TRBV2 to TRBJ2-7; D is uncertain. The CDR3 runs to 12 residues. Germline CDR1 is SNHLY and CDR2 is FYNNEI. V dropped 2 bases and J dropped 1 base, with 3 bases sitting between them. CDR3 sequence: CASSELSYEQYF. In nucleotides, the CDR3 is TGTGCCAGCAGTGAACTGTCCTACGAGCAGTACTTC.

CDR3 in DNA: TGTGCCAGCAGCCGCGGAGGGGATGAGCAGTTCTTC. It is translated as CASSRGGDEQFF. This chain uses TRBV14 with TRBJ2-1, with D tentatively TRBD2 (6 bases). The V end lost 4 bases, the J end lost 8 bases, and 9 bases lay between the germline ends. Germline V CDR1 and CDR2: SGHDN, FVKESK. The CDR3 is 12 amino acids.

The chain carries TRBV7-2 and TRBJ2-7; tentatively, D is TRBD2 (7 bases). The CDR3 covers 18 residues. The germline V and J ends were trimmed by 3 bases and 0 bases, with 21 bases remaining between them. From germline, CDR1 is SGHTA and CDR2 FQGNSA. The CDR3 nucleotides read TGTGCCAGCAGCTTGTACCGGGGGGCCCAGTTGAGCTCCTACGAGCAGTACTTC. It specifies CASSLYRGAQLSSYEQYF.

This clonotype appeared many times. The V and J genes are TRBV5-4 and TRBJ2-3, with D perhaps TRBD2 (6 bases). Germline V gene sequence: CDR1 SGHNT, CDR2 YYREEE (reference sequence). This CDR3 has 16 amino acids. V lost 0 bases, J lost 2 bases, and 13 bases lay in between. CDR3 sequence: CASSLDQRVYTDTQYF. Written as DNA, the CDR3 is TGTGCCAGCAGCTTGGATCAGCGGGTGTACACAGATACGCAGTATTTT.

This clonotype was found many times. V usage is TRBV7-6 and J usage is TRBJ1-1, with D perhaps matching TRBD1 (5 bases). The CDR3 extends over 11 amino acids. Germline V gives CDR1 SGHVS, CDR2 FNYEAQ. V lost 5 bases and J 6 bases, leaving 7 bases between the germline ends. CDR3 sequence: CASSEGAEAFF. The CDR3 nucleotides are TGTGCCAGCAGCGAAGGGGCTGAAGCTTTCTTT.